Presented here are 20 T cell receptor beta chains from one specimen sequenced in a study of blood T cells in healthy people across ages. A second PCR, run for about 7 to 11 cycles, used a sample-barcoded 5' primer plus a J-beta primer mix. TCRdb used MiXCR to reprocess the 5' RACE reads, holding one entry per CDR3 protein. The table shows about 1.4 million distinct CDR3 sequences, with approximately 59% occurring only once. The sequenced material came from blood. Every receptor here comes from a man in his late teens or twenties in good health.

This clonotype was counted only a few times. The chain joins TRBV14 to TRBJ2-2; the D is unclear. Deletions cut 1 base from V and 3 bases from J, with 9 bases between. Germline CDR1 SGHDN, CDR2 FVKESK. CDR3 length: 15 residues. The CDR3 DNA follows: TGTGCCAGCAGCCAAGTTTCAAGCTACACCGGGGAGCTGTTTTTT. Translation: CASSQVSSYTGELFF.

The chain uses TRBV6-2 or TRBV6-3 and TRBJ2-4; 14 bases align to TRBD2. The tail of the sequence fits TRBJ2-7 better, so the J call may be wrong. Germline values: CDR1 MNHEY, CDR2 SVGEGT. The CDR3 covers 16 residues. The CDR3 spells CASSGGTSGSIYEQYF. DNA for the CDR3: TGTGCCAGCAGTGGAGGGACTAGCGGGAGCATTTACGAGCAGTACTTC.

V gene TRBV28 combines with J gene TRBJ2-2; 8 bases map to TRBD2. Losses at the gene ends were 3 bases for V and 4 bases for J; bases not matched to a gene: 7. This CDR3 spans 16 amino acids. Germline V gene data show CDR1 as MDHEN and CDR2 as SYDVKM. The CDR3 DNA sequence: TGTGCCAGCAGTTTTATTTTCCTAGCGGGCACCGGGGAGCTGTTTTTT. It yields the protein CASSFIFLAGTGELFF. Using reference TRBV28 and TRBJ2-2 for the parts outside the CDR3, the full variable domain is DVKVTQSSRYLVKRTGEKVFLECVQDMDHENMFWYRQDPGLGLRLIYFSYDVKMKEKGDIPEGYSVSREKKERFSLILESASTNQTSMYLCASSFIFLAGTGELFFGEGSRLTVL.

The V and J genes are TRBV5-1 and TRBJ2-5; a possible D gene is TRBD1 (7 bases). The tail of the sequence fits TRBJ2-7 better, so the J call may be wrong. Looked up from germline, CDR1 is SGHRS and CDR2 is YFSETQ. The CDR3 consists of 16 residues. CDR3 in amino acids: CASRSQGGGDYDEQYF. CDR3 coding DNA: TGCGCCAGCAGGTCCCAAGGGGGCGGGGATTACGACGAGCAGTACTTC.

The rearrangement uses TRBV4-1 and TRBJ2-4; D is possibly TRBD2 (6 bases). The J call may be incorrect, as the DNA end agrees better with TRBJ2-7. This CDR3 spans 14 amino acids. Germline loops: CDR1 MGHRA, CDR2 YSYEKL. The CDR3 DNA follows: TGCGCCAGCAGCCAAGCTCCCGGGAGCAACGAGCAGTACTTC. It specifies CASSQAPGSNEQYF.

About this clonotype: Just one base apart from a much larger clone, this may be a read error. The chain uses TRBV12-3 or TRBV12-4 and TRBJ2-1; 7 bases are a match to TRBD2. The CDR3 has 16 amino acids. V lost 6 bases, J lost 8 bases, and 16 bases stayed unmatched. Written as DNA, the CDR3 is TGTGCCAGCAGCCCTCTTTCTAGCGGAGCTTACCATGAGCAGTTCTTC. Protein: CASSPLSSGAYHEQFF.

This clonotype was seen a single time. The genes are TRBV7-9 and TRBJ1-5; a possible D gene is TRBD1 (6 bases). Germline CDR1 SEHNR, CDR2 FQNEAQ (reference sequence). The CDR3 has 16 residues. The V and J ends lost 4 bases and 0 bases respectively, with 13 bases between them. Here the CDR3 reads CASSSSVTGSNQPQHF. For the CDR3, the DNA is TGTGCCAGCAGCTCCTCTGTGACAGGTAGCAATCAGCCCCAGCATTTT.

The chain is built from TRBV20-1 and TRBJ1-5, with D unclear. This CDR3 has 15 residues. Trimming removed 3 bases from V and 0 bases from J, with 12 bases in between. CDR1 is DFQATT, CDR2 SNEGSKA, per germline (reference sequence). CDR3 residues: CSASFRSYSNQPQHF. In DNA, the CDR3 is TGCAGTGCTAGTTTTAGGTCGTATAGCAATCAGCCCCAGCATTTT.

The V call is TRBV10-3, the J call TRBJ2-3; the D gene could be TRBD1 or TRBD2 (5 bases each). Germline V gene lookup returns CDR1 ENHRY and CDR2 SYGVKD. This CDR3 contains 16 residues. The V end lost 3 bases, the J end lost 2 bases, and 15 bases lay between the germline ends. CDR3 in DNA: TGTGCCATCAGTGAATCGAGAGGGACGGTCACAGATACGCAGTATTTT. It yields the protein CAISESRGTVTDTQYF.

This sequence joins TRBV20-1 and TRBJ2-1, with 9 bases matching TRBD1. This CDR3 has 13 amino acids. Per germline, CDR1 DFQATT and CDR2 SNEGSKA (reference sequence). With 7 bases clipped from V and 3 bases from J, the junction kept 4 bases outside the gene matches. In DNA, the CDR3 is TGCAGTGTTCGGACAGGGGACTACAATGAGCAGTTCTTC. Its protein product is CSVRTGDYNEQFF.

This clonotype was detected a few times. The V gene is TRBV4-1, the J gene TRBJ2-4; D not certain. CDR1 and CDR2 (germline): MGHRA, YSYEKL. The CDR3 consists of 13 residues. Trimming removed 1 base at V and 6 bases at J, with 7 bases between. This CDR3 reads CASSQGSVNIQYF. CDR3 DNA sequence: TGCGCCAGCAGCCAAGGGTCGGTAAACATTCAGTACTTC.

Comment on this clonotype: The junction does not match germline at one end; this may be a read error. The chain has TRBV20-1 and TRBJ2-5; no firm D call. The end of the DNA fits TRBJ2-7 better, so the J call may be wrong. Germline V lookup: CDR1 DFQATT, CDR2 SNEGSKA (reference sequence). The CDR3 totals 12 residues. The CDR3 spells CSAGEQPHEQYF. CDR3 in DNA: TGCAGTGCTGGAGAACAGCCACACGAGCAGTACTTC.

The rearrangement uses TRBV27 and TRBJ1-6; TRBD1 is a possible D gene (6 bases). Germline V gene data show CDR1 as MNHEY and CDR2 as SMNVEV (reference sequence). V was shortened by 6 bases and J by 10 bases, with 16 bases between the two germline ends. The CDR3 extends over 14 amino acids. The CDR3 sequence: CASRTSGVESPLHF. The DNA of the CDR3 is TGTGCCAGCAGAACCTCAGGGGTAGAATCACCCCTCCACTTT.

This clonotype was seen a handful of times. The chain uses TRBV6-4 and TRBJ2-4; a possible D gene is TRBD2 (5 bases). Germline values: CDR1 MRHNA, CDR2 SNTAGT. This CDR3 has 17 residues. Deletions cut 2 bases from V and 0 bases from J, with 14 bases between. CDR3 in DNA: TGTGCCAGCAGTGACAGGGAACTAGACGTAGCCAAAAACATTCAGTACTTC. Translated, it gives CASSDRELDVAKNIQYF.

The V call is TRBV25-1, the J call TRBJ1-1; 7 positions agree with TRBD1. CDR3 length equals 13 residues. Germline-derived CDR1 and CDR2 are MGHDK and SYGVNS. Trimming cost V 7 bases and J 11 bases; bases outside gene matches: 13. CDR3 in amino acids: CASTRQGDIRAFF. Written as DNA, the CDR3 is TGTGCCAGCACTCGACAGGGAGACATTAGGGCTTTCTTT. The variable domain in full, with the rest retrieved from reference TRBV25-1 and TRBJ1-1, is EADIYQTPRYLVIGTGKKITLECSQTMGHDKMYWYQQDPGMELHLIHYSYGVNSTEKGDLSSESTVSRIRTEHFPLTLESARPSHTSQYLCASTRQGDIRAFFGQGTRLTVV.

V gene TRBV13 combines with J gene TRBJ1-1; D uncertain. The V and J ends lost 5 bases and 1 base respectively, with 23 bases between them. CDR1 PRHDT and CDR2 FYEKMQ come from the germline V gene (reference sequence). CDR3 length: 18 amino acids. The CDR3 DNA is TGTGCCAGCAGCCCCCAATCCCGGTCCACGGGGAAGAACACTGAAGCTTTCTTT. It yields the protein CASSPQSRSTGKNTEAFF.

This chain joins TRBV4-1 and TRBJ1-2; the match to TRBD1 covers 9 bases. The CDR3 covers 16 residues. From germline, CDR1 is MGHRA and CDR2 YSYEKL. V lost 2 bases to trimming and J lost 4 bases; unmatched junction nucleotides: 8. Written as DNA, the CDR3 is TGCGCCAGCAGCCAACCCGGACAGGGGCCTTCCTATGGCTACACCTTC. It yields the protein CASSQPGQGPSYGYTF.

The chain uses TRBV29-1 and TRBJ1-6; 10 nucleotides align to TRBD1. The ends lost 5 bases at V and 5 bases at J; junction bases unmatched: 6. Germline-derived CDR1 and CDR2 are SQVTM and ANQGSEA. The CDR3 extends over 15 amino acids. The chain's CDR3 is CSVKEGQGDNSPLHF. CDR3 bases: TGCAGCGTTAAGGAAGGACAGGGGGATAATTCACCCCTCCACTTT.

The CDR3 is CSVAYTGQAGTEAFF. CDR3 in DNA: TGCAGCGTCGCCTATACTGGACAGGCCGGCACTGAAGCTTTCTTT. The chain combines TRBV29-1 with TRBJ1-1; 7 bases agree with TRBD1. CDR3 length: 15 residues. The J segment lost 4 bases and the V segment lost 6 bases, leaving 14 bases of the junction unmatched. Germline CDR1 reads SQVTM; CDR2 reads ANQGSEA.

Only a few counts were recorded for this clonotype. J is TRBJ1-1 and V is TRBV5-5; D possibly corresponds to TRBD1 (5 bases). Trimming stripped 3 bases from V and 5 bases from J, with 14 bases between. Germline-derived CDR1 and CDR2 are SGHKS and YYEKEE (reference sequence). This CDR3 region has 14 residues. The CDR3 DNA is TGTGCCAGCAGCTCACCGCCGGGGGGTACTGAAGCTTTCTTT. It codes for CASSSPPGGTEAFF.